The 18 T cell receptor beta chains listed next were all sequenced from one sample in a study of CD8 T cells in ankylosing spondylitis. TCRdb recomputed calls from the 5' RACE reads with MiXCR, one row per CDR3 protein. The sample holds about 260,000 distinct CDR3 sequences, around 25% seen once. The sequenced material came from blood, either unsorted or a sorted T cell fraction (not recorded which). These TCRs come from a male donor with ankylosing spondylitis or in good health (not recorded which).

The V call is TRBV29-1, the J call TRBJ2-3; D might be TRBD1 (6 bases). Trimming shortened V by 6 bases and J by 0 bases, and 13 bases separated the two germline ends. CDR1 SQVTM and CDR2 ANQGSEA come from the germline V gene. The CDR3 consists of 14 residues. The CDR3 DNA reads TGCAGCGTCCGCCGACAGGTCAGCACAGATACGCAGTATTTT. Protein: CSVRRQVSTDTQYF.

This clonotype was detected many times. This rearrangement joins TRBV7-2 to TRBJ2-1; D unclear. The CDR3 length is 14 residues. In germline, CDR1 is SGHTA, CDR2 FQGNSA. V dropped 1 base and J dropped 2 bases, with 6 bases sitting between them. CDR3: CASSLGNTYNEQFF. In DNA form, the CDR3 reads TGTGCCAGCAGCTTAGGCAACACCTACAATGAGCAGTTCTTC.

This clonotype was seen ten or more times. CDR3 in DNA: TGTGCCAGCAGCGTAGATACATATCCCACAGATACGCAGTATTTT. Protein: CASSVDTYPTDTQYF. The rearrangement uses TRBV9 and TRBJ2-3, with no clear D. This CDR3 contains 15 residues. Trimming removed 0 bases at V and 2 bases at J, with 10 bases between. Germline V CDR1 and CDR2: SGDLS, YYNGEE.

The J gene is TRBJ2-4, the V gene TRBV29-1, with D perhaps TRBD1 (6 bases). CDR3 size: 12 residues. Germline V lookup: CDR1 SQVTM, CDR2 ANQGSEA. Trimming shortened V by 1 base and J by 5 bases, and 6 bases separated the two germline ends. The CDR3 reads CSVEGQENIQYF. The CDR3 coding sequence is TGCAGCGTTGAAGGACAGGAAAACATTCAGTACTTC.

Here the CDR3 reads CASRRDKGLLLYF. The CDR3 nucleotides are TGTGCCAGCAGACGGGACAAAGGGCTCCTTTTGTACTTC. The V gene is TRBV6-1, the J gene TRBJ2-7, with D possibly matching TRBD1 (6 bases). From germline, CDR1 is MNHNS and CDR2 SASEGT. CDR3 length: 13 amino acids. Trimming left V 6 bases short and J 12 bases short, with 21 bases between.

This clonotype was counted many times. The V and J genes are TRBV29-1 and TRBJ2-7; a possible D gene is TRBD2 (7 bases). V lost 4 bases and J lost 1, with 14 bases in between. The CDR3 is made up of 14 amino acids. CDR1 is SQVTM, CDR2 ANQGSEA, per germline. The CDR3 region is CSVGLRGGSYEQYF. DNA for the CDR3: TGCAGCGTTGGGCTGAGGGGGGGGTCCTACGAGCAGTACTTC.

This chain joins TRBV12-3 or TRBV12-4 and TRBJ1-5, with unresolved D. The V gene lost 2 bases and the J gene lost 6 bases, with 5 bases spanning the gap. The CDR3 loop spans 12 amino acids. CDR3 nucleotides: TGTGCCAGCAGTTTATATCCTCAGCCCCAGCATTTT. Its protein is CASSLYPQPQHF.

This clonotype was counted ten times or more. CDR3 protein: CSAWGDTQYF. The CDR3 nucleotides are TGCAGTGCATGGGGAGATACGCAGTATTTT. The chain combines TRBV20-1 with TRBJ2-3; D gene unclear. This CDR3 has 10 amino acids. Looked up from germline, CDR1 is DFQATT and CDR2 is SNEGSKA (reference sequence). The V end was cut by 6 bases, the J end by 5 bases, with 6 bases between.

This clonotype was seen repeatedly, ten times or more. The gene calls are TRBV29-1 and TRBJ1-4; the D is unclear. The germline gives CDR1 SQVTM, CDR2 ANQGSEA. This CDR3 spans 15 amino acids. V was pared by 0 bases and J by 6 bases, with 14 bases between. The CDR3 region has the DNA TGCAGCGTTGAAGAAGCCGGGTCCTCCTATGAAAAACTGTTTTTT. Translation: CSVEEAGSSYEKLFF.

J is TRBJ2-5 and V is TRBV29-1; the D gene is possibly TRBD2 (5 bases). This CDR3 is built from 13 residues. Germline assignment: CDR1 SQVTM and CDR2 ANQGSEA. Trimming pared 4 bases from V and 4 bases from J, leaving 13 bases between. CDR3 coding DNA: TGCAGCGTTGGTGGACTCAAGGCAGAGACCCAGTACTTC. This sequence encodes CSVGGLKAETQYF. Using reference TRBV29-1 and TRBJ2-5 for the parts outside the CDR3, the full variable domain is SAVISQKPSRDICQRGTSLTIQCQVDSQVTMMFWYRQQPGQSLTLIATANQGSEATYESGFVIDKFPISRPNLTFSTLTVSNMSPEDSSIYLCSVGGLKAETQYFGPGTRLLVL.

This sequence joins TRBV12-3 or TRBV12-4 and TRBJ1-2, with 9 bases matching TRBD1. After removal of 5 bases from V and 10 bases from J, the junction contained 11 bases not matched to a gene. The CDR3 is made up of 14 amino acids. In DNA, the CDR3 is TGTGCCAGCAGTACAGGACAGGGGAAAAGCGACTACACCTTC. Translation: CASSTGQGKSDYTF.

This clonotype turned up a few times. The genes are TRBV5-5 and TRBJ2-7, with D unresolved. The CDR3 covers 14 residues. The V gene's germline CDR1 is SGHKS and CDR2 YYEKEE (reference sequence). Trimming shortened V by 4 bases and J by 2 bases, and 13 bases separated the two germline ends. CDR3 nucleotides: TGTGCCAGCAGCGTATCAGGAGTTACCTACGAGCAGTACTTC. Its protein product is CASSVSGVTYEQYF. Looking up the rest from reference TRBV5-5 and TRBJ2-7 gives the full variable domain: DAGVTQSPTHLIKTRGQQVTLRCSPISGHKSVSWYQQVLGQGPQFIFQYYEKEERGRGNFPDRFSARQFPNYSSELNVNALLLGDSALYLCASSVSGVTYEQYFGPGTRLTVT.

There are many counts of this clonotype. The genes are TRBV28 and TRBJ1-2, with a tentative D call TRBD1 (5 bases). The V end lost 5 bases, the J end lost 5 bases, and 15 bases lay between the germline ends. Germline CDR1 reads MDHEN; CDR2 reads SYDVKM. The length of the CDR3 is 14 residues. This CDR3 is CASSTKGIGYGYTF. In DNA form, the CDR3 reads TGTGCCAGCAGTACAAAGGGGATAGGATATGGCTACACCTTC.

This clonotype was recorded many times. This chain links TRBV7-8 with TRBJ2-7; D is possibly TRBD1 (5 bases). Trimming stripped 0 bases from V and 4 bases from J, with 13 bases between. The CDR3 length is 15 residues. The germline V gene encodes CDR1 SGHVS and CDR2 FQNEAQ. The CDR3 here is CASSLAFQGLYEQYF. The CDR3 nucleotides are TGTGCCAGCAGCTTAGCGTTCCAGGGTCTGTACGAGCAGTACTTC.

This clonotype showed up just once. The V gene is TRBV10-2, the J gene TRBJ2-1; tentatively, D is TRBD1 (5 bases). This CDR3 has 12 amino acids. Trimming shortened V by 6 bases and J by 5 bases, and 8 bases separated the two germline ends. The V gene's germline CDR1 is WSHSY and CDR2 SAAADI. CDR3 loop: CASRKGNNEQFF. The CDR3 nucleotides read TGCGCCAGCAGAAAGGGGAACAATGAGCAGTTCTTC.

The rearrangement joins TRBV5-1 to TRBJ2-3, with D perhaps assigned TRBD1 or TRBD2 (7 bases each). With 2 bases removed from V and 4 bases from J, the gap between germline ends came to 11 bases. The CDR3 covers 14 residues. Germline CDR1 SGHRS, CDR2 YFSETQ. The CDR3 DNA follows: TGCGCCAGCAGCTTTCAGGGGGGGTCAGATACGCAGTATTTT. This encodes CASSFQGGSDTQYF.

This clonotype has just a few counts. The chain is built from TRBV12-3 or TRBV12-4 and TRBJ2-5; a weak D match, TRBD1 (5 bases). Trimming cost V 3 bases and J 3 bases, with 8 bases left between them. The CDR3 has 13 residues. This chain's CDR3 is CASSFQQEETQYF. The CDR3 DNA is TGTGCCAGCAGTTTTCAACAGGAAGAGACCCAGTACTTC.

This clonotype was observed at least ten times. The chain has TRBV11-1 and TRBJ2-7; 8 bases are shared with TRBD1. V lost 5 bases to trimming and J lost 0 bases; unmatched junction nucleotides: 15. CDR1 and CDR2 from the germline V gene are SGHAT and FQDESV (reference sequence). The length of the CDR3 is 18 residues. CDR3: CASSTTPGQVGYSYEQYF. The CDR3 nucleotides are TGTGCCAGCAGCACTACGCCGGGACAGGTCGGTTACTCCTACGAGCAGTACTTC.